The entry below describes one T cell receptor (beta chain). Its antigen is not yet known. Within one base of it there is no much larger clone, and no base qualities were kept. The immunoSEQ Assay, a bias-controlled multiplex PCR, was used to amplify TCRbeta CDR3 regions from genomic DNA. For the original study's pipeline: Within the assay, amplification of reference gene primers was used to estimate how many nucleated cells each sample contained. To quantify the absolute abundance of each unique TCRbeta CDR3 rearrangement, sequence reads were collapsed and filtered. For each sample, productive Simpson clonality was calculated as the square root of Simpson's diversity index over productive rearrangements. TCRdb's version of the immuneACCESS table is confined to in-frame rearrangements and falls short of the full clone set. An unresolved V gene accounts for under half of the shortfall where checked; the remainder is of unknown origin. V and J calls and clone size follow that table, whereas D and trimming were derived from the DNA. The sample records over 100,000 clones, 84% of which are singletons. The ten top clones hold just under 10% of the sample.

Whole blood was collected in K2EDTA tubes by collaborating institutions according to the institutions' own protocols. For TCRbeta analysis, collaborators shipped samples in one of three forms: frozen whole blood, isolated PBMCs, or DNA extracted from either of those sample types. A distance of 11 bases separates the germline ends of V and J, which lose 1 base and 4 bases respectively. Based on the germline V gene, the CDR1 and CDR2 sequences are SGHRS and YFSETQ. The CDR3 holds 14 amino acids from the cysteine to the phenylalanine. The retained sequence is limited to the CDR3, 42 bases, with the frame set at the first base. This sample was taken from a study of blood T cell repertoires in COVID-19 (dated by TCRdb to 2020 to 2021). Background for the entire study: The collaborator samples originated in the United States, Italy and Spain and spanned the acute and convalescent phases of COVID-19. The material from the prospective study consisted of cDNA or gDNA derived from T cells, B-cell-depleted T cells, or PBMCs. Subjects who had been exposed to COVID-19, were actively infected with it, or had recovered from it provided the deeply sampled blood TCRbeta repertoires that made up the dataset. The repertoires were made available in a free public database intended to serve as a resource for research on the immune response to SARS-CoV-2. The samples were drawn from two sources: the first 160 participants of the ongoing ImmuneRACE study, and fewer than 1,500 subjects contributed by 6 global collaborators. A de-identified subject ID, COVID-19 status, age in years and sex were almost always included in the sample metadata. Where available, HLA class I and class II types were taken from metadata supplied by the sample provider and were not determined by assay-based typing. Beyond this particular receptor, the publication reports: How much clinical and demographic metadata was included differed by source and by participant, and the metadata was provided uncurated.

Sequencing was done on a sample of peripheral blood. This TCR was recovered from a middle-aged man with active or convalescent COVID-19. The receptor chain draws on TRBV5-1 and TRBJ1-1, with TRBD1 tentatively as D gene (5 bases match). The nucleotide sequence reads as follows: TGCGCCAGCAGCTTGACAGGAAGGGGCACTGAAGCTTTCTTT. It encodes CASSLTGRGTEAFF.